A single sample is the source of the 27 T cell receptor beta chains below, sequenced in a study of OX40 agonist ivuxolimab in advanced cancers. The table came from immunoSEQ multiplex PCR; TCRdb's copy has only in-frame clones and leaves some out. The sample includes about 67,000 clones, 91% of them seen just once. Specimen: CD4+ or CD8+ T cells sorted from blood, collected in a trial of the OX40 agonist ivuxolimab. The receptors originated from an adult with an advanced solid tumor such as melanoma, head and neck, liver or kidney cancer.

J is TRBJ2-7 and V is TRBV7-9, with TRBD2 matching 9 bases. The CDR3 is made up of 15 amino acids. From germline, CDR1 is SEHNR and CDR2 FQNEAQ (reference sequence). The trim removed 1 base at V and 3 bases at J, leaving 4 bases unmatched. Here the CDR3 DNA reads TGTGCCAGCAGCTTAGGTGCGGGGGGGAACTACGAGCAGTACTTC. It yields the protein CASSLGAGGNYEQYF.

CDR3 in amino acids: CASSRQVFSPLHF. The CDR3 bases are TGTGCCAGCAGCAGACAGGTGTTTTCACCCCTCCACTTT. V is TRBV2 and J is TRBJ1-6; weak D call: TRBD1 (6 bases). Trimming stripped 6 bases from V and 9 bases from J, with 12 bases between. The CDR3 loop spans 13 amino acids. Looked up from germline, CDR1 is SNHLY and CDR2 is FYNNEI.

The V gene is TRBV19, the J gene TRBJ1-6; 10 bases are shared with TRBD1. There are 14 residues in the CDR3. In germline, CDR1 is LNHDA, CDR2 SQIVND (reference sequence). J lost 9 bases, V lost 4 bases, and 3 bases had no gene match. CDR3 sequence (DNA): TGTGCCAGTAGTACCGGACAGGGGGTTTCACCCCTCCACTTT. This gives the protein CASSTGQGVSPLHF.

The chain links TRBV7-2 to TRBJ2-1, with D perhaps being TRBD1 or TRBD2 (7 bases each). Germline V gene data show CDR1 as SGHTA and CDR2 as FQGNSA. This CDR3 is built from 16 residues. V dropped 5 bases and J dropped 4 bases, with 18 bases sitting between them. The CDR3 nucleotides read TGTGCCAGCAGCCCCCAAGGGGGCGGGGGATACAATGAGCAGTTCTTC. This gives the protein CASSPQGGGGYNEQFF.

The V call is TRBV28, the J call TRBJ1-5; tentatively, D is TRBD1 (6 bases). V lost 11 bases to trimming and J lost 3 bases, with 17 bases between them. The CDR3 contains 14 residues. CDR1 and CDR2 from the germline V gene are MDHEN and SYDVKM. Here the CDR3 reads CAAKQGGANQPQHF. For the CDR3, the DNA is TGTGCCGCAAAACAGGGAGGCGCCAATCAGCCCCAGCATTTT. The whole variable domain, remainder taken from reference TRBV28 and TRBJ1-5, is DVKVTQSSRYLVKRTGEKVFLECVQDMDHENMFWYRQDPGLGLRLIYFSYDVKMKEKGDIPEGYSVSREKKERFSLILESASTNQTSMYLCAAKQGGANQPQHFGDGTRLSIL.

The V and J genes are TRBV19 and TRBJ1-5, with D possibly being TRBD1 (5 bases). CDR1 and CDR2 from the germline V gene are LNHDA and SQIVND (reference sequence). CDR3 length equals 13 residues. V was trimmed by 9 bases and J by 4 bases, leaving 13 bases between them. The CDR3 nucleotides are TGTGCCAGCGCCGACAGATTAAATCAGCCCCAGCATTTT. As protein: CASADRLNQPQHF.

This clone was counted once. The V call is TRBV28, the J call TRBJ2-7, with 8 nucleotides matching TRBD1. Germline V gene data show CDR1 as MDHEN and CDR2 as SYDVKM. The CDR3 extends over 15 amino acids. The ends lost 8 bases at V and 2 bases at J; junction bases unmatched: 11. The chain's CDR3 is CASGERQGRTYEQYF. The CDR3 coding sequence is TGTGCCAGCGGGGAACGACAGGGGAGGACCTACGAGCAGTACTTC. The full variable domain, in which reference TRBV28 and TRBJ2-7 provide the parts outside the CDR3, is DVKVTQSSRYLVKRTGEKVFLECVQDMDHENMFWYRQDPGLGLRLIYFSYDVKMKEKGDIPEGYSVSREKKERFSLILESASTNQTSMYLCASGERQGRTYEQYFGPGTRLTVT.

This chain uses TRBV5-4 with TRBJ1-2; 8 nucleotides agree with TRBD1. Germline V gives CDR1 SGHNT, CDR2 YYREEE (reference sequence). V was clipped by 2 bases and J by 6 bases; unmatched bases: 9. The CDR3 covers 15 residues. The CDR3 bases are TGTGCCAGCAGCTTAGGACAGGGACAGGCGAATGGCTACACCTTC. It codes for CASSLGQGQANGYTF.

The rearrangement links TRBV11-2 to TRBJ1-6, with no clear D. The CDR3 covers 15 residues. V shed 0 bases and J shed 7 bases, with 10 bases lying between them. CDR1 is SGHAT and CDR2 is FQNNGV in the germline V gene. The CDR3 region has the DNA TGTGCCAGCAGCTTAGATCTGGCGGGGAATTCACCCCTCCACTTT. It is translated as CASSLDLAGNSPLHF.

CDR3 in DNA: TGTGCCAGCAGCGGGGTCCTCTCTGGAAACACCATATATTTT. Its protein is CASSGVLSGNTIYF. V usage is TRBV5-8 and J usage is TRBJ1-3; the D is unclear. The ends were cut back, 4 bases at V and 0 bases at J, with 8 bases in the middle. Germline-derived CDR1 and CDR2 are SGHTS and YDEGEE. The CDR3 consists of 14 residues.

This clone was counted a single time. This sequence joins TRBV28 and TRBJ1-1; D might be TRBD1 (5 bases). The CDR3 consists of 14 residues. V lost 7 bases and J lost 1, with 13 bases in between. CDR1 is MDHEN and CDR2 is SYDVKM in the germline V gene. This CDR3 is CASTEGVGNTEAFF. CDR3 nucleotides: TGTGCCAGCACCGAAGGGGTGGGGAACACTGAAGCTTTCTTT.

DNA of the CDR3: TGTGCCAGCAGTGAAGATTTAGGTTACACTGAAGCTTTCTTT. Protein: CASSEDLGYTEAFF. This chain links TRBV6-1 with TRBJ1-1; the D is unclear. This CDR3 comprises 14 residues. V dropped 1 base and J dropped 3 bases, with 9 bases sitting between them. Germline values: CDR1 MNHNS, CDR2 SASEGT.

The CDR3: CASSQFLSSGYYNEQFF. CDR3 DNA sequence: TGTGCCAGCAGCCAATTCCTATCAAGCGGGTACTACAATGAGCAGTTCTTC. The chain recombines TRBV14 with TRBJ2-1, with D maybe TRBD2 (6 bases). The CDR3 totals 17 residues. Germline V gene lookup returns CDR1 SGHDN and CDR2 FVKESK. The V and J ends lost 2 bases and 3 bases respectively, with 17 bases between them.

The CDR3 bases are TGTGCCAGCAGTTACGGGCCAGGGCCCTATGGCTACACCTTC. This sequence encodes CASSYGPGPYGYTF. V usage is TRBV6-6 and J usage is TRBJ1-2; D might be TRBD1 (5 bases). The CDR3 contains 14 residues. V dropped 2 bases and J dropped 4 bases, with 11 bases sitting between them. Germline V gene sequence: CDR1 MNHNY, CDR2 SVGAGI (reference sequence).

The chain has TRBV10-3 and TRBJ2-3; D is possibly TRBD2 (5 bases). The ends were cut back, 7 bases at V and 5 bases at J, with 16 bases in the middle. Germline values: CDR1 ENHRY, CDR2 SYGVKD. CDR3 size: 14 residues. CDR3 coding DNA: TGTGCCATCATGGCGTCCACCGCGGGAGATACGCAGTATTTT. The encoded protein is CAIMASTAGDTQYF.

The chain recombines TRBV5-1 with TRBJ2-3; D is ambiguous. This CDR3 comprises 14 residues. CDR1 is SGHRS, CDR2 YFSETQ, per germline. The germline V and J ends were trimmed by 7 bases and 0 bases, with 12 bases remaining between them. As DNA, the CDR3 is TGCGCCAGCCAAGATAGTCCTAGCACAGATACGCAGTATTTT. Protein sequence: CASQDSPSTDTQYF.

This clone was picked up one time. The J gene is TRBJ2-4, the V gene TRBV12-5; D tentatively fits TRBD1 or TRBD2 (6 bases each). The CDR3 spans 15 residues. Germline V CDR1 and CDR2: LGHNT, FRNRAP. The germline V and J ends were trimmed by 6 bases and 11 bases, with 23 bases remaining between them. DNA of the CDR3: TGTGCTAGTGGCCCGGGGGCAGGGGCCCTGGCTGTTCAGTACTTC. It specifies CASGPGAGALAVQYF.

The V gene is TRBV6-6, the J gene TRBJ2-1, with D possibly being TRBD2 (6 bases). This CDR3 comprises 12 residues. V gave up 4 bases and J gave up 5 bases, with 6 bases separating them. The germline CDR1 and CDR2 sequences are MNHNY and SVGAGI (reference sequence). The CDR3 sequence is CASSWEDNEQFF. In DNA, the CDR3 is TGTGCCAGCAGTTGGGAGGACAATGAGCAGTTCTTC.

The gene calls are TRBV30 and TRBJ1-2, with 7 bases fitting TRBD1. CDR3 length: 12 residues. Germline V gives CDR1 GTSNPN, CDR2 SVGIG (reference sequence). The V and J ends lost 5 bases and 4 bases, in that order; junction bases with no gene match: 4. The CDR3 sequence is CAWSQGSYGYTF. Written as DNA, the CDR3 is TGTGCCTGGTCACAGGGGAGCTATGGCTACACCTTC.

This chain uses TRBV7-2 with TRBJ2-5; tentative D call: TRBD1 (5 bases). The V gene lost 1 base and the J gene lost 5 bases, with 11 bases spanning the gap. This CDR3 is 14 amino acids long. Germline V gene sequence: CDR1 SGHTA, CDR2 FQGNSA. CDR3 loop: CASSLVGGAETQYF. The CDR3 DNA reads TGTGCCAGCAGCTTAGTGGGTGGGGCGGAGACCCAGTACTTC.

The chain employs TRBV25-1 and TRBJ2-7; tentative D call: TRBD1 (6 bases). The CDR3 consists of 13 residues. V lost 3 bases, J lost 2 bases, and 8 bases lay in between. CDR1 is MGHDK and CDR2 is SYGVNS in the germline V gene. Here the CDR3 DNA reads TGTGCCAGCAGTGATGGGGGCACCTACGAGCAGTACTTC. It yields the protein CASSDGGTYEQYF.

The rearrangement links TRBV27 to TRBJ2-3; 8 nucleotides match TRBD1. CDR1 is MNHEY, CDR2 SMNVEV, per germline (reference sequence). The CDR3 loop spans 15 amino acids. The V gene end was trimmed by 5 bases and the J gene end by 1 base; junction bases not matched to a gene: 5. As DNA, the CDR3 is TGTGCCAGCAGTCAGACAGGGGAACGCACAGATACGCAGTATTTT. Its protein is CASSQTGERTDTQYF.

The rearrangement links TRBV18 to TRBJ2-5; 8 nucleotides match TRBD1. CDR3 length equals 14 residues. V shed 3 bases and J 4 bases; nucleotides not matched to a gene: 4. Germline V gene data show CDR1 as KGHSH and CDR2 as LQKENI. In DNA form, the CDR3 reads TGTGCCAGCTCACCCCCAGGACAGGGAGAGACCCAGTACTTC. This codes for CASSPPGQGETQYF. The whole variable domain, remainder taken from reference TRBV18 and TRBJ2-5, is NAGVMQNPRHLVRRRGQEARLRCSPMKGHSHVYWYRQLPEEGLKFMVYLQKENIIDESGMPKERFSAEFPKEGPSILRIQQVVRGDSAAYFCASSPPGQGETQYFGPGTRLLVL.

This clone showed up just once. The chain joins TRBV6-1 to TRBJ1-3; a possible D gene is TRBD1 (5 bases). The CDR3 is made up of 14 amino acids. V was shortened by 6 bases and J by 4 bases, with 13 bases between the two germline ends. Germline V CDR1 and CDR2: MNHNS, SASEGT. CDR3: CASSLMTAGNTIYF. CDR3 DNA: TGTGCCAGCAGCCTCATGACAGCAGGAAACACCATATATTTT.

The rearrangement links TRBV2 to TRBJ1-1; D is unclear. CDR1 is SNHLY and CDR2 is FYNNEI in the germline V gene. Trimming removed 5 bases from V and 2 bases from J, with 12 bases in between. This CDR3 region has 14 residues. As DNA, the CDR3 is TGTGCCAGCAGTCCTGTGGACGGTAACACTGAAGCTTTCTTT. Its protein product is CASSPVDGNTEAFF.

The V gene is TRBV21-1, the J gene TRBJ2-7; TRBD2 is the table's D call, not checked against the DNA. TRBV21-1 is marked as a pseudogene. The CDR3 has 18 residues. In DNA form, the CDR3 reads TGTGCCAGCAAGGAGGACAGTGGACTAGCCCTGCCTCTTGACGAGCAGTACTTC. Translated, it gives CASKEDSGLALPLDEQYF.

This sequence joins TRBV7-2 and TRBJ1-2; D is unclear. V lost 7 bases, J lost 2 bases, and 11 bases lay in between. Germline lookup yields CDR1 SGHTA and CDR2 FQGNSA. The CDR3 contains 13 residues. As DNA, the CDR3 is TGTGCCAGCACCTCTAGGCAGAACTATGGCTACACCTTC. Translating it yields CASTSRQNYGYTF. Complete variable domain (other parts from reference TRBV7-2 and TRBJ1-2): GAGVSQSPSNKVTEKGKDVELRCDPISGHTALYWYRQSLGQGLEFLIYFQGNSAPDKSGLPSDRFSAERTGGSVSTLTIQRTQQEDSAVYLCASTSRQNYGYTFGSGTRLTVV.